Listed here are 10 T cell receptor beta chains from one sample, sequenced in a study of radiotherapy plus CTLA-4 blockade in lung cancer. The repertoire was sequenced with immunoSEQ multiplex PCR; TCRdb's copy has only in-frame clones and lacks some. The top ten clones hold 25% to 35% of a sample with about 49,000 clones, roughly 84% of them seen once. The sample consisted of peripheral blood, taken from a patient treated with radiotherapy plus ipilimumab. Every receptor here comes from a human donor with non-small cell lung cancer whose response to radiotherapy plus ipilimumab could not be evaluated.

This CDR3 is CASSPGEYGYTF. The CDR3 region has the DNA TGTGCCAGCAGCCCAGGGGAGTATGGCTACACCTTC. The chain recombines TRBV7-2 with TRBJ1-2; D is perhaps TRBD1 (6 bases). Trimming stripped 5 bases from V and 5 bases from J, with 9 bases between. The CDR3 runs 12 residues. The germline V gene has CDR1 SGHTA and CDR2 FQGNSA.

This chain links TRBV14 with TRBJ2-7; 12 positions match TRBD1. Looked up from germline, CDR1 is SGHDN and CDR2 is FVKESK. This CDR3 region has 15 residues. The ends lost 6 bases at V and 7 bases at J; junction bases unmatched: 10. CDR3 loop: CASSRGQGAPGEQYF. The DNA for the CDR3 is TGTGCCAGCAGTCGGGGACAGGGGGCGCCGGGGGAGCAGTACTTC.

The chain uses TRBV11-1 and TRBJ2-1, with 9 nucleotides matching TRBD1. The CDR3 contains 13 residues. Trimming took 7 bases from V and 7 from J; bases not matched to a gene: 5. The germline gives CDR1 SGHAT, CDR2 FQDESV (reference sequence). The DNA of the CDR3 is TGTGCCAGCACCACCGACAGGGGGAATGAGCAGTTCTTC. This codes for CASTTDRGNEQFF.

The rearrangement uses TRBV29-1 and TRBJ1-1, with a possible D match to TRBD1 (5 bases). The V end lost 6 bases, the J end lost 1 base, and 12 bases lay between the germline ends. Per the germline V gene, CDR1 is SQVTM and CDR2 is ANQGSEA. The CDR3 totals 13 residues. CDR3 nucleotide sequence: TGCAGCGTCCTTAGGGGTAGGAACACTGAAGCTTTCTTT. This gives the protein CSVLRGRNTEAFF.

The V call is TRBV11-2, the J call TRBJ1-2, with no clear D. The germline V and J ends were trimmed by 4 bases and 3 bases, with 15 bases remaining between them. The germline V gene has CDR1 SGHAT and CDR2 FQNNGV. The CDR3 runs to 15 residues. The CDR3: CASSSLRRNDYGYTF. CDR3 sequence (DNA): TGTGCCAGCAGCTCACTCCGGAGGAATGACTATGGCTACACCTTC.

The rearrangement uses TRBV4-3 and TRBJ2-4; a weak D match, TRBD2 (6 bases). The CDR3 runs 17 residues. V was pared by 4 bases and J by 0 bases, with 16 bases between. Germline assignment: CDR1 LGHNA and CDR2 YSLEER. The CDR3 spells CASSPDSTGAAKNIQYF. In DNA, the CDR3 is TGCGCCAGCAGCCCCGATTCTACGGGAGCAGCCAAAAACATTCAGTACTTC.

In DNA form, the CDR3 reads TGTGCCAGCAGGGACACATACAAGGGCACTGAAGCTTTCTTT. Residues: CASRDTYKGTEAFF. The chain joins TRBV6-6 to TRBJ1-1; a possible D gene is TRBD1 (5 bases). CDR1 is MNHNY and CDR2 is SVGAGI in the germline V gene (reference sequence). The CDR3 consists of 14 residues. V was cut by 6 bases and J by 4 bases, with 15 bases left in between.

The chain links TRBV30 to TRBJ2-1, with D tentatively TRBD1 (6 bases). V gave up 6 bases and J gave up 7 bases, with 19 bases separating them. Looked up from germline, CDR1 is GTSNPN and CDR2 is SVGIG (reference sequence). The CDR3 is 14 residues long. The CDR3 DNA reads TGTGCCTGCCGATCGCCGACAGGAGGTAATGAGCAGTTCTTC. Translating it yields CACRSPTGGNEQFF. Full variable domain (remainder filled in from reference TRBV30 and TRBJ2-1): SQTIHQWPATLVQPVGSPLSLECTVEGTSNPNLYWYRQAAGRGLQLLFYSVGIGQISSEVPQNLSASRPQDRQFILSSKKLLLSDSGFYLCACRSPTGGNEQFFGPGTRLTVL.

This clone showed up just once. This chain links TRBV4-3 with TRBJ2-1, with 8 bases lining up with TRBD1. Trimming took 2 bases from V and 7 from J; bases not matched to a gene: 1. Germline values: CDR1 LGHNA, CDR2 YSLEER. The CDR3 runs to 13 residues. The CDR3 region is CASSQNRGNEQFF. CDR3 coding DNA: TGCGCCAGCAGCCAAAACAGGGGGAATGAGCAGTTCTTC.

This sequence joins TRBV5-5 and TRBJ2-1; 13 bases are a match to TRBD2. The CDR3 runs 19 residues. V dropped 1 base and J dropped 0; count of bases not matched to a gene: 7. The germline V gene has CDR1 SGHKS and CDR2 YYEKEE (reference sequence). This CDR3 is CASSLSWTSGSGSYNEQFF. CDR3 coding DNA: TGTGCCAGCAGCTTGTCGTGGACTAGCGGGAGTGGCTCCTACAATGAGCAGTTCTTC.